Below, one T cell receptor (beta chain) is given with its context. Its antigen is not known. Oncomine TCR Beta short-read sequencing was applied to DNA from cultured CD4+ T cells. Via MiXCR, TCRdb re-called the PCR reads, giving one row per CDR3 protein. The profile shows 20,000 to 25,000 distinct CDR3 sequences, around 35% of them singletons. This sample is drawn from a study of vaccination and CD4 T cells after COVID-19. Study-level information: The peptides that stimulated the cells were overlapping spike peptides from SARS-CoV-2, HCoV-NL63, HCoV-OC43 and HCoV-229E.

Treatment noted: approximately nine-day PBMC culture with coronavirus spike peptide pools or control peptides (ViraFEST assay). Expansion of antigen-specific T cells with peptide pools by ViraFEST preceded sequencing of TCRs. Trimming removed 1 base from V and 1 base from J, with 11 bases in between. The CDR3 is made up of 14 amino acids. Germline V gene sequence: CDR1 DFQATT, CDR2 SNEGSKA (reference sequence). This chain joins TRBV20-1 and TRBJ2-7, with D unresolved. Material: CD4+ T cells from blood, cultured in vitro, obtained before SARS-CoV-2 vaccination. The sequence came from a human donor who had recovered from COVID-19. CDR3 residues: CSARVSRTSYEQYF. The CDR3 nucleotides read TGCAGTGCTAGAGTATCGCGGACGTCCTACGAGCAGTACTTC.